This TCR beta chain was found in a study of OX40 agonist ivuxolimab in advanced cancers. Study-level background: Hepatocellular carcinoma, melanoma, renal cell or head and neck cancer affected the dose-escalation patients.

This CDR3 has 13 amino acids. Per germline, CDR1 MNHEY and CDR2 SVGAGI. Produced via immunoSEQ multiplex PCR; TCRdb's table is partial and in-frame only. Of roughly 70,000 clones in the sample, around 88% were seen once. This sample comprised CD4+ or CD8+ T cells sorted from blood, obtained in a trial of the OX40 agonist ivuxolimab. The chain uses TRBV6-5 and TRBJ2-3, with D perhaps TRBD1 (7 bases). This clonotype originated in an adult with an advanced solid tumor such as melanoma, head and neck, liver or kidney cancer. The CDR3 DNA is TGTCCCCAACAGGGGAGGTTCACAGATACGCAGTATTTT. This encodes CPQQGRFTDTQYF.